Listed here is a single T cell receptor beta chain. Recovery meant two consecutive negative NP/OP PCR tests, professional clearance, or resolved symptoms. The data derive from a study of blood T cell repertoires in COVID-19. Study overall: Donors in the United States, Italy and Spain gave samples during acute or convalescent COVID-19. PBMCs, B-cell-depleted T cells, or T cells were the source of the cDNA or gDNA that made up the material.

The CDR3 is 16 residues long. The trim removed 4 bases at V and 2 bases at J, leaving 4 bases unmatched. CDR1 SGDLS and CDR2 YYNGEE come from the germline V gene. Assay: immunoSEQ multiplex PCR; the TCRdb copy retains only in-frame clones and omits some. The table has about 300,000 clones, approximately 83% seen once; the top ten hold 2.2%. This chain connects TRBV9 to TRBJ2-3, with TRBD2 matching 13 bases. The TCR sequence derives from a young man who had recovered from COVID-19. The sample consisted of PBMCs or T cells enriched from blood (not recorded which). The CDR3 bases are TGTGCCAGCAGCCCGGGACTAGCGGGGAACACAGATACGCAGTATTTT. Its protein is CASSPGLAGNTDTQYF.